The T cell receptor beta chain described here comes from a study of CD8+ T cells in alopecia areata. The CDR3 has 16 amino acids. Germline V gene lookup returns CDR1 LGHNA and CDR2 YSLEER. Trimming removed 1 base from V and 6 bases from J; junction bases left unmatched: 9. Treatment here: oral pan-JAK inhibitor, 5-10 mg twice daily. Sequencing templates came from extracted RNA that was reverse transcribed into cDNA. The repertoire was sequenced with immunoSEQ multiplex PCR; TCRdb's copy has only in-frame clones and lacks some. Of some 120,000 clones in the sample, roughly 50% were seen once. The material was CD8+ T cells sorted from blood, obtained at week 24, from a patient treated with tofacitinib. This clonotype was sampled from a human donor with alopecia areata. The chain recombines TRBV4-3 with TRBJ2-3, with 8 bases that match TRBD1. The CDR3 DNA sequence: TGCGCCAGCAGCCAAGGAGTGCTCGGACAGGGCGATACGCAGTATTTT. Translated: CASSQGVLGQGDTQYF.